Given below is one T cell receptor beta chain in context. The repertoire was sequenced with immunoSEQ multiplex PCR; TCRdb's copy has only in-frame clones and lacks some. The profile shows about 250,000 clones, 88% of them singletons. The sample comes from a study of blood T cell repertoires in COVID-19. Study overall: Sample material is recorded as cDNA or gDNA derived from T cells, B-cell-depleted T cells, or PBMCs.

The CDR3 has 15 amino acids. Per germline, CDR1 SGDLS and CDR2 YYNGEE. V lost 6 bases, J lost 2 bases, and 17 bases lay in between. The sample comprised peripheral blood. V gene TRBV9 combines with J gene TRBJ1-2; possibly TRBD1 for D (5 bases). The sequence came from an elderly man with acute or convalescent COVID-19. In nucleotides, the CDR3 is TGTGCCAGCAACCGTTGGGGGGACGCCAACTATGGCTACACCTTC. Its protein product is CASNRWGDANYGYTF. The whole variable domain, remainder taken from reference TRBV9 and TRBJ1-2, is DSGVTQTPKHLITATGQRVTLRCSPRSGDLSVYWYQQSLDQGLQFLIQYYNGEERAKGNILERFSAQQFPDLHSELNLSSLELGDSALYFCASNRWGDANYGYTFGSGTRLTVV.